Sequencing of this T cell receptor (beta chain) was carried out in a study of T cell repertoires in cytomegalovirus infection. Regarding this clonotype: Its antigen is as yet unknown.

TCRdb processed the reads anew with MiXCR; each CDR3 protein has one entry. This sample has hundreds of thousands of distinct CDR3 sequences; around a third occur once, and the top ten carry 15% to 20%. The CDR3 covers 15 residues. Germline-derived CDR1 and CDR2 are SEHNR and FQNEAQ (reference sequence). V shed 1 base and J shed 7 bases, with 16 bases lying between them. This sequence was found in a human donor in good health (CMV status not recorded). Some clones in this sample may be carry-over from other donors' samples. The chain employs TRBV7-9 and TRBJ1-2; D may be TRBD1 (6 bases). The sequenced sample was cultured PBMCs, obtained from culture after CMV antigen stimulation. The CDR3 sequence: CASSLVRGRSSGYTF. The CDR3 coding sequence is TGTGCCAGCAGCTTAGTCCGGGGGCGCTCTAGTGGCTACACCTTC.